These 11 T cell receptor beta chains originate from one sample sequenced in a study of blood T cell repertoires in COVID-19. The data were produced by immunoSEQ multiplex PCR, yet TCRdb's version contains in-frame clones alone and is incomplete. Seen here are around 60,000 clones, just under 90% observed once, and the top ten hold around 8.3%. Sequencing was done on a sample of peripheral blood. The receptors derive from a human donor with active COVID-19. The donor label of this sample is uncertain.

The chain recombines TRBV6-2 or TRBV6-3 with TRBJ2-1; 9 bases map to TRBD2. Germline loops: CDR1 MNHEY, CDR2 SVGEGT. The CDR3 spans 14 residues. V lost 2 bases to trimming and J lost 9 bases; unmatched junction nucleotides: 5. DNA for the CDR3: TGTGCCAGCAGTTACGAAGCGGGGGGCCGTGAGCAGTTCTTC. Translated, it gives CASSYEAGGREQFF.

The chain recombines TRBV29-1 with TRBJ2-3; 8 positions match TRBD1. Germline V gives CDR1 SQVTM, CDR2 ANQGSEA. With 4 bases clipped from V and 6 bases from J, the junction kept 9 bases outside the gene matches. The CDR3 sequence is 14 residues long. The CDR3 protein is CSVVGQGLRDTQYF. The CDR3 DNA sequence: TGCAGCGTTGTAGGACAGGGATTGAGGGATACGCAGTATTTT.

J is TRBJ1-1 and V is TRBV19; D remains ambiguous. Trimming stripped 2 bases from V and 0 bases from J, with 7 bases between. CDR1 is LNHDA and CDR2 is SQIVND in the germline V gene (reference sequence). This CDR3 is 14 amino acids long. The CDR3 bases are TGTGCCAGTAGTATATTGGTAGTGAACACTGAAGCTTTCTTT. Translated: CASSILVVNTEAFF.

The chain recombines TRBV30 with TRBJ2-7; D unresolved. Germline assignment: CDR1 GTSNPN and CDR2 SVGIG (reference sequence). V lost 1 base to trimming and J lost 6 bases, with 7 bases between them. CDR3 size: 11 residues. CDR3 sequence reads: CAWSGVLEQYF. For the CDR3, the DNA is TGTGCCTGGAGTGGTGTACTCGAGCAGTACTTC.

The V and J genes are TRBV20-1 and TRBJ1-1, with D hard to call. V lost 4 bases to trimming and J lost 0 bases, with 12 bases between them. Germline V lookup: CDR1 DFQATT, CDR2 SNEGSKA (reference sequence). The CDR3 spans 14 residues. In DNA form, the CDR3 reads TGCAGTGCTACTGAGGGCAGTATGAACACTGAAGCTTTCTTT. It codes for CSATEGSMNTEAFF.

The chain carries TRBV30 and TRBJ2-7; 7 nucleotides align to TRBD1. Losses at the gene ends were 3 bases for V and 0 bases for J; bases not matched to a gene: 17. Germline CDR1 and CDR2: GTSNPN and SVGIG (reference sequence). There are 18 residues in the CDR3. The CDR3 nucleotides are TGTGCCTGGAGGAGGGGAGAGGGACAGCGTGCTCACTCCTACGAGCAGTACTTC. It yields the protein CAWRRGEGQRAHSYEQYF. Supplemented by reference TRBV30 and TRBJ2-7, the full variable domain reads SQTIHQWPATLVQPVGSPLSLECTVEGTSNPNLYWYRQAAGRGLQLLFYSVGIGQISSEVPQNLSASRPQDRQFILSSKKLLLSDSGFYLCAWRRGEGQRAHSYEQYFGPGTRLTVT.

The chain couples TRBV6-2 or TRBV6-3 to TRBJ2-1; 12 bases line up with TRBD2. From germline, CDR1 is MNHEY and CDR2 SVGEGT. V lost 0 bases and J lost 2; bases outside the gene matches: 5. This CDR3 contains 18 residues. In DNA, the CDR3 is TGTGCCAGCAGTTACTCCTATAGACTAGCGGGGGCCTACAATGAGCAGTTCTTC. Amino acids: CASSYSYRLAGAYNEQFF.

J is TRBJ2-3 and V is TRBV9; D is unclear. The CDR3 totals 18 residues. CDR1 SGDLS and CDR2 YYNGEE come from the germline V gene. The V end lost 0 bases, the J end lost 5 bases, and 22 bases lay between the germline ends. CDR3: CASSVESQWAELKDTQYF. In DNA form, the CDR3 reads TGTGCCAGCAGCGTAGAGAGTCAGTGGGCAGAACTTAAAGATACGCAGTATTTT.

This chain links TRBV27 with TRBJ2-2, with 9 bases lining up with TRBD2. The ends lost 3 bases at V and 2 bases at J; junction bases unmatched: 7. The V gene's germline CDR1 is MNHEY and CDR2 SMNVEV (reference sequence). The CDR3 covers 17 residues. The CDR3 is CASSLSSGRPNTGELFF. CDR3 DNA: TGTGCCAGCAGTTTGTCGAGCGGGAGGCCCAACACCGGGGAGCTGTTTTTT.

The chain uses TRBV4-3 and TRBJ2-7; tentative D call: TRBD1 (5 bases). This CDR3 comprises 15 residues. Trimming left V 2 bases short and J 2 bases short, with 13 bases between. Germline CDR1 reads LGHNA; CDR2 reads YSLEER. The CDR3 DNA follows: TGCGCCAGCAGCCAATCAAACACAGGTCCCTACGAGCAGTACTTC. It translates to CASSQSNTGPYEQYF.

CDR3 region: CASSSGSSNYGYTF. The CDR3 DNA reads TGTGCCAGCAGTTCCGGGAGCTCTAACTATGGCTACACCTTC. V and J are TRBV5-5 and TRBJ1-2; D is ambiguous. The germline V gene encodes CDR1 SGHKS and CDR2 YYEKEE (reference sequence). CDR3 length: 14 residues. V lost 5 bases to trimming and J lost 0 bases, with 11 bases between them.